Below are 15 T cell receptor beta chains sequenced from a single sample in a study of OX40 agonist ivuxolimab in advanced cancers. Data came from immunoSEQ multiplex PCR; TCRdb stores just in-frame clones and leaves some out. The profile shows about 36,000 clones, approximately 80% of them singletons. The sample consisted of CD4+ or CD8+ T cells sorted from blood, taken in a trial of the OX40 agonist ivuxolimab. The receptor source for this set is an adult with an advanced solid tumor such as melanoma, head and neck, liver or kidney cancer.

V and J are TRBV5-8 and TRBJ2-7; TRBD2 aligns across 9 bases. The germline CDR1 and CDR2 sequences are SGHTS and YDEGEE. This CDR3 has 16 residues. Trimming removed 0 bases from V and 2 bases from J; junction bases left unmatched: 6. The CDR3 here is CASSLAGGGGTYEQYF. The CDR3 DNA follows: TGTGCCAGCAGCTTGGCAGGCGGGGGGGGAACCTACGAGCAGTACTTC.

By share, this clone ranks as medium-sized. This chain links TRBV2 with TRBJ2-7; TRBD2 aligns across 15 bases. J gave up 3 bases and V 8 bases, and 2 bases lay outside the gene matches. Germline V gene data show CDR1 as SNHLY and CDR2 as FYNNEI. This CDR3 is 14 amino acids long. CDR3 sequence (DNA): TGTGCCAGCCTGGGACTAGCGGGAGGCTACGAGCAGTACTTC. Its protein product is CASLGLAGGYEQYF.

The genes are TRBV6-5 and TRBJ2-7; the D is unclear. The ends were cut back, 6 bases at V and 8 bases at J, with 5 bases in the middle. The CDR3 is 9 residues long. Germline V lookup: CDR1 MNHEY, CDR2 SVGAGI. The CDR3 region is CASSTKQYF. Written as DNA, the CDR3 is TGTGCCAGCAGCACTAAGCAGTACTTC.

The chain recombines TRBV14 with TRBJ2-7; D may correspond to TRBD1 or TRBD2 (5 bases each). This CDR3 has 14 amino acids. The V and J ends lost 1 base and 6 bases respectively, with 13 bases between them. The germline gives CDR1 SGHDN, CDR2 FVKESK. The CDR3 nucleotides read TGTGCCAGCAGCCAAGGGAGGACAACCTTCGAGCAGTACTTC. It specifies CASSQGRTTFEQYF. Together with reference TRBV14 and TRBJ2-7, the CDR3 gives the full variable domain: EAGVTQFPSHSVIEKGQTVTLRCDPISGHDNLYWYRRVMGKEIKFLLHFVKESKQDESGMPNNRFLAERTGGTYSTLKVQPAELEDSGVYFCASSQGRTTFEQYFGPGTRLTVT.

The chain employs TRBV28 and TRBJ1-6; D is ambiguous. V was pared by 5 bases and J by 0 bases, with 11 bases between. The CDR3 extends over 16 amino acids. CDR1 is MDHEN, CDR2 SYDVKM, per germline. CDR3 nucleotide sequence: TGTGCCAGCAGTAATGACATCAGCTCCTATAATTCACCCCTCCACTTT. Translation: CASSNDISSYNSPLHF.

J is TRBJ1-1 and V is TRBV29-1, with D possibly matching TRBD1 (5 bases). V lost 7 bases, J lost 5 bases, and 23 bases lay in between. The V gene's germline CDR1 is SQVTM and CDR2 ANQGSEA. This CDR3 is 15 amino acids long. The CDR3 nucleotides read TGCAGCGCTGGGGACCTAAAACAGGCCGTGACTGAAGCTTTCTTT. Its protein product is CSAGDLKQAVTEAFF. Full variable domain (rest looked up from reference TRBV29-1 and TRBJ1-1): SAVISQKPSRDICQRGTSLTIQCQVDSQVTMMFWYRQQPGQSLTLIATANQGSEATYESGFVIDKFPISRPNLTFSTLTVSNMSPEDSSIYLCSAGDLKQAVTEAFFGQGTRLTVV.

V usage is TRBV19 and J usage is TRBJ2-1; 15 bases map to TRBD2. The CDR3 spans 17 residues. Germline V gives CDR1 LNHDA, CDR2 SQIVND (reference sequence). The trim removed 7 bases at V and 7 bases at J, leaving 11 bases unmatched. The CDR3: CASTAGLAGGDRNEQFF. Here the CDR3 DNA reads TGTGCCAGTACCGCCGGACTAGCGGGAGGGGACAGGAATGAGCAGTTCTTC.

The chain links TRBV28 to TRBJ1-4; tentatively, D is TRBD1 (6 bases). The CDR3 extends over 16 amino acids. Germline CDR1 is MDHEN and CDR2 is SYDVKM. V was cut by 7 bases and J by 4 bases, with 19 bases left in between. The CDR3 here is CASTLYRGAGNEKLFF. The DNA of the CDR3 is TGTGCCAGCACCCTTTATCGGGGGGCCGGTAATGAAAAACTGTTTTTT.

V usage is TRBV11-2 and J usage is TRBJ2-5; 9 bases are a match to TRBD2. The V gene's germline CDR1 is SGHAT and CDR2 FQNNGV. After removal of 5 bases from V and 5 bases from J, the junction contained 12 bases not matched to a gene. The CDR3 has 16 amino acids. The CDR3 DNA is TGTGCCAGCAGCCCCGGGGTAGCGGGAGCCGGCGAGACCCAGTACTTC. Its translation: CASSPGVAGAGETQYF.

The J gene is TRBJ2-1, the V gene TRBV27; the D gene is possibly TRBD2 (5 bases). The CDR3 covers 14 residues. The V and J ends lost 6 bases and 5 bases respectively, with 14 bases between them. The germline V gene has CDR1 MNHEY and CDR2 SMNVEV (reference sequence). In DNA, the CDR3 is TGTGCCAGCAGCCGGGGTAGCGCTAACAATGAGCAGTTCTTC. This encodes CASSRGSANNEQFF.

The chain employs TRBV29-1 and TRBJ2-1, with 13 bases that match TRBD2. Germline V gene data show CDR1 as SQVTM and CDR2 as ANQGSEA. V lost 2 bases, J lost 6 bases, and 10 bases stayed unmatched. The CDR3 is 17 amino acids. CDR3 nucleotides: TGCAGCGTTGAAAATCCCGAAACTAGCGGGAGGGCCAATGAGCAGTTCTTC. This sequence encodes CSVENPETSGRANEQFF.

The V gene is TRBV5-6, the J gene TRBJ2-1; D perhaps matches TRBD2 (5 bases). Germline V gene lookup returns CDR1 SGHDT and CDR2 YYEEEE. This CDR3 is 13 amino acids long. The V end was cut by 3 bases, the J end by 11 bases, with 15 bases between. CDR3 in DNA: TGTGCCAGCAGCTCTCTCCGGGATCGGCAGCAGTTCTTC. This translates into CASSSLRDRQQFF.

The rearrangement uses TRBV19 and TRBJ2-7; D is perhaps TRBD1 (6 bases). Germline assignment: CDR1 LNHDA and CDR2 SQIVND (reference sequence). V lost 5 bases and J 3 bases, leaving 11 bases between the germline ends. The CDR3 length is 13 residues. The CDR3 DNA reads as TGTGCCAGTAGTGCCGGGACAAACTACGAGCAGTACTTC. This gives the protein CASSAGTNYEQYF.

This clone was counted between two and nine times. The chain combines TRBV5-6 with TRBJ2-1; the D call may be TRBD1 or TRBD2 (5 bases each). V was pared by 2 bases and J by 8 bases, with 11 bases between. The CDR3 has 13 amino acids. Germline CDR1 is SGHDT and CDR2 is YYEEEE. CDR3 bases: TGTGCCAGCAGCTTAGCCGGGGCCCATGAGCAGTTCTTC. It yields the protein CASSLAGAHEQFF.

The chain employs TRBV13 and TRBJ1-4, with D tentatively TRBD1 (6 bases). CDR3 length: 16 residues. Trimming left V 4 bases short and J 3 bases short, with 15 bases between. Germline loops: CDR1 PRHDT, CDR2 FYEKMQ (reference sequence). CDR3 protein: CASSSSQGLANEKLFF. CDR3 sequence (DNA): TGTGCCAGCAGCTCCAGCCAGGGGCTGGCTAATGAAAAACTGTTTTTT.